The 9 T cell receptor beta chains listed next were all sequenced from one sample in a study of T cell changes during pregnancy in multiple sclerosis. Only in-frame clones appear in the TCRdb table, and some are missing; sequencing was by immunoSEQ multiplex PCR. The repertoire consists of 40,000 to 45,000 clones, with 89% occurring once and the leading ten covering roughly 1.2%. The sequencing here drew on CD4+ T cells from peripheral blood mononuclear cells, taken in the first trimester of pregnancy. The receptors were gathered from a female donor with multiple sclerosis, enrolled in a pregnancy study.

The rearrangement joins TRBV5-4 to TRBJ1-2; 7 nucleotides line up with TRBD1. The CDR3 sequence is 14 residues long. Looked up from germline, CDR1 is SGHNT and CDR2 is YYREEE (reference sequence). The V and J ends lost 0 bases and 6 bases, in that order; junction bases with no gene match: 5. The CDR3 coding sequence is TGTGCCAGCAGCTTGGGGAGGGGGCGCGATGGCTACACCTTC. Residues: CASSLGRGRDGYTF.

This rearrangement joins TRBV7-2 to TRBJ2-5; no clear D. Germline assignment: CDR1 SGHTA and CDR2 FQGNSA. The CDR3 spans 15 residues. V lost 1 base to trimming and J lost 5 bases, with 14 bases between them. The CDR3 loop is CASSLDPLMRETQYF. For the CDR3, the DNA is TGTGCCAGCAGCTTAGACCCTCTAATGCGGGAGACCCAGTACTTC. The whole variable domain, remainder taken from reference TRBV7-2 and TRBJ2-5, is GAGVSQSPSNKVTEKGKDVELRCDPISGHTALYWYRQSLGQGLEFLIYFQGNSAPDKSGLPSDRFSAERTGGSVSTLTIQRTQQEDSAVYLCASSLDPLMRETQYFGPGTRLLVL.

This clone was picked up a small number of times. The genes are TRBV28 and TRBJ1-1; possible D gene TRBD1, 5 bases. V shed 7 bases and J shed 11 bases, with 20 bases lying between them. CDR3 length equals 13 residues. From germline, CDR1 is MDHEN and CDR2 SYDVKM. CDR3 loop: CASIRWQGSLAFF. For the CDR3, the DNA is TGTGCCAGCATACGGTGGCAGGGATCTTTGGCTTTCTTT.

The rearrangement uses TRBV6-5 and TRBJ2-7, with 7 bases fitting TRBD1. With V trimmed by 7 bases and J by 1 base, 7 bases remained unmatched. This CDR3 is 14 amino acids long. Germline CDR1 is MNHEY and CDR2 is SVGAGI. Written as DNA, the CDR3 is TGTGCCAGCACCCCCGGGACAGCGTCCTACGAGCAGTACTTC. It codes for CASTPGTASYEQYF.

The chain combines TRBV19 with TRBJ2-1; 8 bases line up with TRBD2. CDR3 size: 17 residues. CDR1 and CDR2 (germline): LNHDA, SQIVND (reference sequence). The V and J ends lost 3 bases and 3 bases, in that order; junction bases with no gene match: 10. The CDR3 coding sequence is TGTGCCAGTAGTATGTCCCTCTCAGCGGGGGTCTACAATGAGCAGTTCTTC. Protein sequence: CASSMSLSAGVYNEQFF. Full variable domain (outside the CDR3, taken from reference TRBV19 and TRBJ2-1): DGGITQSPKYLFRKEGQNVTLSCEQNLNHDAMYWYRQDPGQGLRLIYYSQIVNDFQKGDIAEGYSVSREKKESFPLTVTSAQKNPTAFYLCASSMSLSAGVYNEQFFGPGTRLTVL.

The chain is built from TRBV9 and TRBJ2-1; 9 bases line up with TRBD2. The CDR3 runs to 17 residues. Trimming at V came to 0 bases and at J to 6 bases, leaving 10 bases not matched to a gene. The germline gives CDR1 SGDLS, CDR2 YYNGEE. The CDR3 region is CASSVGLSSGSGNEQFF. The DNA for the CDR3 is TGTGCCAGCAGCGTAGGTTTGAGTAGCGGGAGCGGCAATGAGCAGTTCTTC.

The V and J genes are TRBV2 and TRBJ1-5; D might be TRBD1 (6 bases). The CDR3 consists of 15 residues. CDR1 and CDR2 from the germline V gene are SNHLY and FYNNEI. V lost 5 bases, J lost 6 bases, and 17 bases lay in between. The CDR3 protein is CASSSQGRGRQPQHF. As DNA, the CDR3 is TGTGCCAGCAGTTCACAGGGTCGCGGTCGTCAGCCCCAGCATTTT. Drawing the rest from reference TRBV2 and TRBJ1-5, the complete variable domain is EPEVTQTPSHQVTQMGQEVILRCVPISNHLYFYWYRQILGQKVEFLVSFYNNEISEKSEIFDDQFSVERPDGSNFTLKIRSTKLEDSAMYFCASSSQGRGRQPQHFGDGTRLSIL.

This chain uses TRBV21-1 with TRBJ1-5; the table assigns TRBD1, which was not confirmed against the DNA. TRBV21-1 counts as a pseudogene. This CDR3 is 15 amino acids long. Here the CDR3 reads CASSRWDTSNQPQHF. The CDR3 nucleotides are TGTGCCAGCAGCCGATGGGACACTAGCAATCAGCCCCAGCATTTT.

The CDR3 nucleotides read TGTGCCAGCAGCCAGGACAGCTATCATGGCTACACCTTC. Its translation: CASSQDSYHGYTF. The rearrangement links TRBV5-8 to TRBJ1-2; TRBD1 is a possible D gene (6 bases). The CDR3 is 13 amino acids. V was trimmed by 4 bases and J by 6 bases, leaving 13 bases between them. Germline CDR1 is SGHTS and CDR2 is YDEGEE.